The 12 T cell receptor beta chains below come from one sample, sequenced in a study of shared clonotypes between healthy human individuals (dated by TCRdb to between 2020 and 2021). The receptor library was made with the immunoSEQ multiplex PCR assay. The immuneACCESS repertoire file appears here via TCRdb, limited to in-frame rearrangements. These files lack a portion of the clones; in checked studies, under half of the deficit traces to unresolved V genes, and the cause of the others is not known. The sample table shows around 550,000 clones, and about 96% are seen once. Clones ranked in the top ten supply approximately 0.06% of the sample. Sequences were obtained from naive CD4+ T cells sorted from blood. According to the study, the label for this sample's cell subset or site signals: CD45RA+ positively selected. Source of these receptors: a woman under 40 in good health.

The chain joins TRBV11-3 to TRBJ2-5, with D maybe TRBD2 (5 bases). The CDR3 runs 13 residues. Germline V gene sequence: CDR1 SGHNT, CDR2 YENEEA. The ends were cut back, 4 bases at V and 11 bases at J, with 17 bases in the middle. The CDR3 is CASSSGVAREQYF. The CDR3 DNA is TGTGCCAGCAGCTCCGGGGTAGCGCGTGAGCAGTACTTC.

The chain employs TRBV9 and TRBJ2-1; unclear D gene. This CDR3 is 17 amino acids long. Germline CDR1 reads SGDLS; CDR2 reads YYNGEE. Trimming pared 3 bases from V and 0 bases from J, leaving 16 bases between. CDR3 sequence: CASSATPYPVSYNEQFF. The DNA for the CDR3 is TGTGCCAGCAGCGCGACACCCTACCCCGTCTCCTACAATGAGCAGTTCTTC.

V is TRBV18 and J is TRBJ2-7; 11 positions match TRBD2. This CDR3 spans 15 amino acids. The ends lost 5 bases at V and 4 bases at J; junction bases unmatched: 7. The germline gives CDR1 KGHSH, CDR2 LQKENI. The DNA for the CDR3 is TGTGCCAGCTCAACCGGGACTAGCGGTTTATACGAGCAGTACTTC. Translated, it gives CASSTGTSGLYEQYF. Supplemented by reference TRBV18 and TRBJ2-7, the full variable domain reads NAGVMQNPRHLVRRRGQEARLRCSPMKGHSHVYWYRQLPEEGLKFMVYLQKENIIDESGMPKERFSAEFPKEGPSILRIQQVVRGDSAAYFCASSTGTSGLYEQYFGPGTRLTVT.

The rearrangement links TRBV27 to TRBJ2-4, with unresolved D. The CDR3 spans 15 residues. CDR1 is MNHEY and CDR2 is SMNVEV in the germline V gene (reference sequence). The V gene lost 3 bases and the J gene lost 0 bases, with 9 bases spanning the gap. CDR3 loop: CASSFGPTAKNIQYF. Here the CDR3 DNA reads TGTGCCAGCAGTTTCGGGCCCACAGCCAAAAACATTCAGTACTTC.

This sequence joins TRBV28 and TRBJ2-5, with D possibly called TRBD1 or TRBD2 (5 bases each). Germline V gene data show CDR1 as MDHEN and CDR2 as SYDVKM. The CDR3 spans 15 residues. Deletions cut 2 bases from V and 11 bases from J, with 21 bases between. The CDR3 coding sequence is TGTGCCAGCAGTTTAGAATCATCCAGGGCTTGGGAGCAGTACTTC. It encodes CASSLESSRAWEQYF.

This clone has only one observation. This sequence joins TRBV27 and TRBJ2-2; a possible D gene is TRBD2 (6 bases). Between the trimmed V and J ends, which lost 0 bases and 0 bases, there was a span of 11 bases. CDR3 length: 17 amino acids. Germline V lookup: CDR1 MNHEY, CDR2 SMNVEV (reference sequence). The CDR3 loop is CASSLSWGGANTGELFF. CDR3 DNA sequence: TGTGCCAGCAGTTTATCATGGGGCGGGGCGAACACCGGGGAGCTGTTTTTT.

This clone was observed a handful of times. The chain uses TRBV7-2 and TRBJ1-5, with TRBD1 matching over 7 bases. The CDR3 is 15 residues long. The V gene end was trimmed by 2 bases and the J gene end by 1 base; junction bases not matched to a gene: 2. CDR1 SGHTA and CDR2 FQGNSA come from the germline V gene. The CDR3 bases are TGTGCCAGCAGCTTACTGGGACAGAGCAATCAGCCCCAGCATTTT. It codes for CASSLLGQSNQPQHF.

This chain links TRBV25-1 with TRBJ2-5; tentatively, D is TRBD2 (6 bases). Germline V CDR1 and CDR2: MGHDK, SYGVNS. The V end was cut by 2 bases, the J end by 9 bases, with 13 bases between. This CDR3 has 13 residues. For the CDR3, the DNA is TGTGCCAGCAGTGAACGACGTTGGGGGGCCCAGTACTTC. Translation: CASSERRWGAQYF.

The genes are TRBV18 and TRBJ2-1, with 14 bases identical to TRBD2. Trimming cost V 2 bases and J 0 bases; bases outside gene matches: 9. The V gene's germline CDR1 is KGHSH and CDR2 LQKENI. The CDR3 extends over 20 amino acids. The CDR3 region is CASSPMGLAGDRASYNEQFF. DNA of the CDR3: TGTGCCAGCTCACCAATGGGACTAGCGGGAGATCGGGCCTCCTACAATGAGCAGTTCTTC.

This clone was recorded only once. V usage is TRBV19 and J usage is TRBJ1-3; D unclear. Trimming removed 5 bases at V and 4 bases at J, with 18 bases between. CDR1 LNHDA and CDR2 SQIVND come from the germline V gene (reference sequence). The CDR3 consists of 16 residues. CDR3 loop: CASSRVGKGSGNTIYF. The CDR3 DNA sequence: TGTGCCAGTAGTCGGGTCGGTAAGGGATCCGGAAACACCATATATTTT.

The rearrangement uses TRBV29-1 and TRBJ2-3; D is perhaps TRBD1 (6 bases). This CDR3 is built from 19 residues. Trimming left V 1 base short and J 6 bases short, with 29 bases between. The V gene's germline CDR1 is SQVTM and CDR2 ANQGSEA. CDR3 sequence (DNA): TGCAGCGTTGAAGTTCGGACAGCTTCCCGTGTTAAGTTTTTCGATACGCAGTATTTT. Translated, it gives CSVEVRTASRVKFFDTQYF.

CDR3 residues: CSVEDPSEAYGYTF. For the CDR3, the DNA is TGCAGCGTTGAAGATCCCAGTGAAGCCTATGGCTACACCTTC. This chain joins TRBV29-1 and TRBJ1-2, with D unclear. Germline CDR1 SQVTM, CDR2 ANQGSEA. V lost 0 bases to trimming and J lost 4 bases, with 12 bases between them. The CDR3 runs to 14 residues. The variable domain in full, with the rest retrieved from reference TRBV29-1 and TRBJ1-2, is SAVISQKPSRDICQRGTSLTIQCQVDSQVTMMFWYRQQPGQSLTLIATANQGSEATYESGFVIDKFPISRPNLTFSTLTVSNMSPEDSSIYLCSVEDPSEAYGYTFGSGTRLTVV.